This TCR beta chain came from a study of blood T cell repertoires in COVID-19. Overall study context: The United States, Italy and Spain provided the acute and convalescent COVID-19 samples. T cells, B-cell-depleted T cells, or PBMCs supplied cDNA or gDNA.

V gave up 7 bases and J gave up 8 bases; unmatched junction bases: 9. The V gene's germline CDR1 is MNHEY and CDR2 SVGAGI. This CDR3 is built from 13 residues. Authors' data handling: Scientists estimated how many nucleated cells there were by amplifying reference gene primers. Measured with immunoSEQ multiplex PCR; TCRdb has only the in-frame clones, and not every one. That table furnishes V, J and clone size, whereas the DNA furnished D and trimming. The sample carries roughly 86,000 clones, approximately 78% recorded once. V is TRBV6-5 and J is TRBJ1-2, with 8 bases that match TRBD1. The sample was peripheral blood. This sequence was found in a human donor in a cohort sampled during active COVID-19. CDR3 sequence (DNA): TGTGCCAGCACCTTAGACAGGGGTTGGGGCTACACCTTC. It codes for CASTLDRGWGYTF.